What follows are 10 T cell receptor beta chains derived from one specimen sequenced in a study of blood T cell repertoires in COVID-19. Sequenced by immunoSEQ multiplex PCR; TCRdb stores in-frame clones only, minus some. The sample carries tens of thousands of clones, about 89% recorded once. The specimen sequenced was peripheral blood. Source of these receptors: a human donor in a cohort sampled during active COVID-19.

The rearrangement links TRBV6-4 to TRBJ2-7; D is perhaps TRBD1 (6 bases). CDR1 MRHNA and CDR2 SNTAGT come from the germline V gene. This CDR3 spans 15 amino acids. The germline V and J ends were trimmed by 3 bases and 3 bases, with 15 bases remaining between them. In DNA, the CDR3 is TGTGCCAGCAGTGAATACGGGACAATGGGCTACGAGCAGTACTTC. This gives the protein CASSEYGTMGYEQYF.

This chain joins TRBV7-9 and TRBJ1-6; D perhaps matches TRBD1 (6 bases). Trimming removed 4 bases from V and 9 bases from J, with 13 bases in between. Per germline, CDR1 SEHNR and CDR2 FQNEAQ (reference sequence). The CDR3 has 14 amino acids. In DNA, the CDR3 is TGTGCCAGCAGCTCCCGGGACATTGGTTCACCCCTCCACTTT. Its translation: CASSSRDIGSPLHF.

This clone was detected a few times. V gene TRBV7-9 combines with J gene TRBJ2-7, with a weak D call TRBD2 (6 bases). This CDR3 comprises 15 residues. The V gene's germline CDR1 is SEHNR and CDR2 FQNEAQ (reference sequence). V was trimmed by 1 base and J by 3 bases, leaving 13 bases between them. The CDR3 protein is CASSLGAGRNYEQYF. The CDR3 coding sequence is TGTGCCAGCAGCTTAGGAGCGGGTAGAAACTACGAGCAGTACTTC.

This clone was seen more than once but under ten times. CDR3 DNA sequence: TGTGCCAGCAGTCATAGACTGATCCAAGAGACCCAGTACTTC. This encodes CASSHRLIQETQYF. This sequence joins TRBV7-9 and TRBJ2-5; D not certain. This CDR3 has 14 amino acids. The V gene lost 6 bases and the J gene lost 1 base, with 12 bases spanning the gap. Germline values: CDR1 SEHNR, CDR2 FQNEAQ (reference sequence).

The chain has TRBV28 and TRBJ2-7, with D possibly TRBD2 on 6 matching bases. V lost 6 bases to trimming and J lost 0 bases, with 15 bases between them. The CDR3 is 15 residues long. Germline lookup yields CDR1 MDHEN and CDR2 SYDVKM. CDR3 nucleotide sequence: TGTGCCAGCAGCCGCCCCGGGACTGGCTCCTACGAGCAGTACTTC. The encoded protein is CASSRPGTGSYEQYF.

This rearrangement joins TRBV28 to TRBJ1-5; 10 bases are a match to TRBD1. The CDR3 loop spans 15 amino acids. Trimming removed 5 bases from V and 6 bases from J; junction bases left unmatched: 7. The germline gives CDR1 MDHEN, CDR2 SYDVKM. CDR3 sequence: CASSMDRGIPQPQHF. DNA for the CDR3: TGTGCCAGCAGTATGGACAGGGGGATTCCTCAGCCCCAGCATTTT.

This clone was detected only once. The V gene is TRBV7-3, the J gene TRBJ2-1; D not resolved. The V end was cut by 1 base, the J end by 1 base, with 17 bases between. From germline, CDR1 is SGHTA and CDR2 FQGTGA. There are 18 residues in the CDR3. CDR3 nucleotides: TGTGCCAGCAGCTTAAAACCCACTCTAGGTGAATCCTACAATGAGCAGTTCTTC. Amino acid sequence: CASSLKPTLGESYNEQFF.

V is TRBV7-9 and J is TRBJ2-7, with 15 bases fitting TRBD2. Germline V gene sequence: CDR1 SEHNR, CDR2 FQNEAQ (reference sequence). This CDR3 is built from 18 residues. J gave up 0 bases and V 3 bases, and 6 bases lay outside the gene matches. The CDR3 loop reads CASSFGLAGGTPSYEQYF. The CDR3 coding sequence is TGTGCCAGCAGCTTCGGACTAGCGGGAGGGACCCCCTCCTACGAGCAGTACTTC.

The chain has TRBV18 and TRBJ1-6; D uncertain. CDR1 and CDR2 from the germline V gene are KGHSH and LQKENI. This CDR3 is built from 15 residues. Trimming took 2 bases from V and 3 from J, leaving 8 bases between them. CDR3: CASSPASDYNSPLHF. CDR3 in DNA: TGTGCCAGCTCACCAGCTAGTGACTATAATTCACCCCTCCACTTT.

This chain connects TRBV7-8 to TRBJ2-2; TRBD1 is a possible D gene (5 bases). V shed 6 bases and J shed 0 bases, with 20 bases lying between them. In germline, CDR1 is SGHVS, CDR2 FQNEAQ. The length of the CDR3 is 18 residues. CDR3 coding DNA: TGTGCCAGCAGAGGGTCGATCAAGGGGCCATCGAACACCGGGGAGCTGTTTTTT. It is translated as CASRGSIKGPSNTGELFF.